This T cell receptor beta chain was sequenced in a study of blood T cell repertoires in COVID-19. Original handling: For nucleated cells, counts were estimated from reference gene primer amplification. TCRdb's copy holds only in-frame clones and misses some; the assay was immunoSEQ multiplex PCR. The V and J calls and clone size come from that table; D and trimming were worked out from the DNA. The sample contains roughly 30,000 clones, around 82% of which appear only once. Sequenced material: peripheral blood. This receptor was identified in a man of 80 years or more with active COVID-19.

The CDR3, as DNA: TGCGCCAGCAGCTTGGATACCAGATTAAACACCGGGGAGCTGTTTTTT. Its translation: CASSLDTRLNTGELFF. The chain employs TRBV5-1 and TRBJ2-2, with unresolved D. V lost 0 bases and J lost 2, with 11 bases in between. Germline-derived CDR1 and CDR2 are SGHRS and YFSETQ. The CDR3 totals 16 residues.